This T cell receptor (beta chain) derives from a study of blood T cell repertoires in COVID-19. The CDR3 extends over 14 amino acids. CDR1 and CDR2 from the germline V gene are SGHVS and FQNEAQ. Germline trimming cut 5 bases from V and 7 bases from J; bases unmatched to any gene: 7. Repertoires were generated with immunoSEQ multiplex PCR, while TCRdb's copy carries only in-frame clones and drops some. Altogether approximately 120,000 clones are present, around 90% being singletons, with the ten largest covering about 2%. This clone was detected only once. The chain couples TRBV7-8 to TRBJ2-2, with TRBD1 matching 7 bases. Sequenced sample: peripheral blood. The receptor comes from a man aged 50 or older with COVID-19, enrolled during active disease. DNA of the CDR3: TGTGCCAGCAGCCCGACAGGGTCGAGCGGGGAGCTGTTTTTT. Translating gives CASSPTGSSGELFF.